Below, 18 T cell receptor beta chains from the same sample are listed, as sequenced in a study of OX40 agonist ivuxolimab in advanced cancers. This table comes from immunoSEQ multiplex PCR, and its TCRdb copy is limited to in-frame clones, with some not included. Among roughly 67,000 clones listed, approximately 91% were seen once. The input for sequencing was CD4+ or CD8+ T cells sorted from blood, taken in a trial of the OX40 agonist ivuxolimab. The origin of the receptors is an adult with an advanced solid tumor such as melanoma, head and neck, liver or kidney cancer.

The chain couples TRBV19 to TRBJ2-2, with TRBD1 identical over 9 bases. CDR1 and CDR2 from the germline V gene are LNHDA and SQIVND (reference sequence). The CDR3 contains 16 residues. V lost 6 bases, J lost 5 bases, and 10 bases stayed unmatched. CDR3 residues: CASRNPRDRATGELFF. The CDR3 bases are TGTGCCAGTAGAAATCCCCGGGACAGGGCTACCGGGGAGCTGTTTTTT.

The J gene is TRBJ2-7, the V gene TRBV5-1, with 9 bases that match TRBD1. Germline assignment: CDR1 SGHRS and CDR2 YFSETQ. Unmatched junction bases numbered 8, after V lost 4 bases and J lost 0 bases. There are 16 residues in the CDR3. The CDR3 coding sequence is TGCGCCAGCAGCCGACAGACGGGACAGGGCTCCTACGAGCAGTACTTC. This codes for CASSRQTGQGSYEQYF.

The CDR3 sequence is CASSGGRAYNEQFF. CDR3 bases: TGTGCCAGCAGTGGGGGCAGGGCCTACAATGAGCAGTTCTTC. J is TRBJ2-1 and V is TRBV6-1, with a possible D match to TRBD1 (5 bases). CDR1 MNHNS and CDR2 SASEGT come from the germline V gene. Trimming cost V 4 bases and J 2 bases, with 9 bases left between them. The CDR3 extends over 14 amino acids.

With regard to this clone: This specimen includes other DNA sequences encoding the same CDR3. The CDR3 DNA sequence: TGCGCCAGCAGCTTGGCCGGCGGGAACACTGAAGCTTTCTTT. It codes for CASSLAGGNTEAFF. This chain joins TRBV5-1 and TRBJ1-1; D is unresolved. V lost 0 bases and J 1 base, leaving 7 bases between the germline ends. Germline V lookup: CDR1 SGHRS, CDR2 YFSETQ. This CDR3 spans 14 amino acids.

The table lists this clone with a count of one. The rearrangement uses TRBV25-1 and TRBJ2-2; D not resolved. This CDR3 is built from 13 residues. V was shortened by 7 bases and J by 3 bases, with 9 bases between the two germline ends. Germline CDR1 and CDR2: MGHDK and SYGVNS. The CDR3 region is CASTGWYTGELFF. For the CDR3, the DNA is TGTGCCAGCACAGGATGGTACACCGGGGAGCTGTTTTTT.

This sequence joins TRBV7-8 and TRBJ2-2; TRBD2 matches at 8 bases. Germline V gives CDR1 SGHVS, CDR2 FQNEAQ. Trimming took 5 bases from V and 4 from J; bases not matched to a gene: 9. CDR3 size: 16 residues. The CDR3 DNA is TGTGCCAGCAGCCCCAGGGTCGCGGGGGGCACCGGGGAGCTGTTTTTT. Translating gives CASSPRVAGGTGELFF. The entire variable domain, with the rest obtained from reference TRBV7-8 and TRBJ2-2, is as follows: GAGVSQSPRYKVAKRGQDVALRCDPISGHVSLFWYQQALGQGPEFLTYFQNEAQLDKSGLPSDRFFAERPEGSVSTLKIQRTQQEDSAVYLCASSPRVAGGTGELFFGEGSRLTVL.

This chain links TRBV2 with TRBJ2-5; 10 bases agree with TRBD2. V was clipped by 6 bases and J by 0 bases; unmatched bases: 4. Germline V lookup: CDR1 SNHLY, CDR2 FYNNEI. The CDR3 has 15 amino acids. The chain's CDR3 is CASREREGYQETQYF. CDR3 nucleotides: TGTGCCAGCAGAGAGCGGGAGGGGTACCAAGAGACCCAGTACTTC.

The V call is TRBV19, the J call TRBJ1-6; D is unresolved. Germline V lookup: CDR1 LNHDA, CDR2 SQIVND (reference sequence). The CDR3 contains 9 residues. V was shortened by 10 bases and J by 12 bases, with 7 bases between the two germline ends. CDR3 residues: CAIPKPLHF. The CDR3, as DNA: TGTGCCATCCCGAAACCCCTCCACTTT. Supplemented by reference TRBV19 and TRBJ1-6, the full variable domain reads DGGITQSPKYLFRKEGQNVTLSCEQNLNHDAMYWYRQDPGQGLRLIYYSQIVNDFQKGDIAEGYSVSREKKESFPLTVTSAQKNPTAFYLCAIPKPLHFGNGTRLTVT.

The chain employs TRBV18 and TRBJ1-1; D not resolved. Per germline, CDR1 KGHSH and CDR2 LQKENI. The CDR3 loop spans 14 amino acids. Trimming took 0 bases from V and 6 from J, leaving 11 bases between them. The chain's CDR3 is CASSPPSAAAEAFF. CDR3 sequence (DNA): TGTGCCAGCTCACCACCTTCCGCGGCGGCTGAAGCTTTCTTT.

This rearrangement joins TRBV19 to TRBJ2-2, with a weak D call TRBD2 (7 bases). This CDR3 has 15 residues. V was clipped by 7 bases and J by 6 bases, with 18 bases between them. CDR1 and CDR2 from the germline V gene are LNHDA and SQIVND (reference sequence). The CDR3 is CASIPKGGAAGELFF. The DNA for the CDR3 is TGTGCCAGTATCCCGAAGGGGGGGGCAGCCGGGGAGCTGTTTTTT.

This clone has more than one count but fewer than ten. V usage is TRBV5-6 and J usage is TRBJ2-1; TRBD2 matches 9 bases. This CDR3 comprises 16 residues. CDR1 and CDR2 (germline): SGHDT, YYEEEE. The V and J ends lost 3 bases and 2 bases, in that order; junction bases with no gene match: 6. As DNA, the CDR3 is TGTGCCAGCAGCTCCCTTGGCGGGAGGGCCTACAATGAGCAGTTCTTC. Amino acid sequence: CASSSLGGRAYNEQFF.

V is TRBV19 and J is TRBJ2-1; 12 bases agree with TRBD1. CDR1 is LNHDA and CDR2 is SQIVND in the germline V gene (reference sequence). With 5 bases clipped from V and 7 bases from J, the junction kept 6 bases outside the gene matches. The CDR3 is 15 residues long. The CDR3, as DNA: TGTGCCAGTAGTTCCCGGGACAGGGGGCTGAATGAGCAGTTCTTC. Translating gives CASSSRDRGLNEQFF.

In this sample, this clone turned up a few times. The V and J genes are TRBV30 and TRBJ1-5, with a weak D call TRBD1 (5 bases). The germline CDR1 and CDR2 sequences are GTSNPN and SVGIG (reference sequence). V was clipped by 2 bases and J by 7 bases, with 21 bases between them. The CDR3 covers 16 residues. CDR3 DNA sequence: TGTGCCTGGAGTCCCCCCCAGGAGGGGTCGTGGCAGCCCCAGCATTTT. It codes for CAWSPPQEGSWQPQHF. Full variable domain (missing parts from reference TRBV30 and TRBJ1-5): SQTIHQWPATLVQPVGSPLSLECTVEGTSNPNLYWYRQAAGRGLQLLFYSVGIGQISSEVPQNLSASRPQDRQFILSSKKLLLSDSGFYLCAWSPPQEGSWQPQHFGDGTRLSIL.

This chain connects TRBV6-4 to TRBJ2-3; TRBD2 matches 12 bases. The V gene's germline CDR1 is MRHNA and CDR2 SNTAGT. CDR3 length: 19 amino acids. J lost 7 bases, V lost 0 bases, and 14 bases had no gene match. CDR3 DNA: TGTGCCAGCAGTGACTCGGAACTAGCGGGAGGCCCCCGGGGAAATACGCAGTATTTT. This codes for CASSDSELAGGPRGNTQYF.

The gene calls are TRBV18 and TRBJ2-7; D assignment may be TRBD1 or TRBD2 (5 bases each). The germline V gene has CDR1 KGHSH and CDR2 LQKENI. V lost 11 bases and J 1 base, leaving 15 bases between the germline ends. CDR3 length equals 13 residues. The CDR3 nucleotides are TGTGCCTCCTCCGGGACCCAATCCTACGAGCAGTACTTC. This gives the protein CASSGTQSYEQYF.

This clone has more than one count but fewer than ten. V usage is TRBV27 and J usage is TRBJ1-1; TRBD1 might be the D (5 bases). The length of the CDR3 is 14 residues. Germline lookup yields CDR1 MNHEY and CDR2 SMNVEV (reference sequence). The V and J ends lost 5 bases and 1 base respectively, with 11 bases between them. The CDR3 region is CASSRLTENTEAFF. The CDR3 nucleotides read TGTGCCAGCAGTCGGCTGACAGAGAACACTGAAGCTTTCTTT.

The rearrangement joins TRBV18 to TRBJ2-1; 12 positions agree with TRBD2. The CDR3 is 17 amino acids. From germline, CDR1 is KGHSH and CDR2 LQKENI. J was trimmed by 7 bases and V by 0 bases; bases with no gene match: 7. As DNA, the CDR3 is TGTGCCAGCTCACCACCGACAAGACTAGCGGGAGCAAATGAGCAGTTCTTC. This translates into CASSPPTRLAGANEQFF.

The chain recombines TRBV21-1 with TRBJ2-4; TRBD1 reflects the table's D call only, with no check against the DNA. TRBV21-1 is termed a pseudogene. This CDR3 spans 17 amino acids. The CDR3 bases are TGTGCCAGCAGCGCTCCAGGGGATATTAGGGCCAAAAACATTCAGTACTTC. This sequence encodes CASSAPGDIRAKNIQYF.